The entry below gives a single TCR beta chain sequence along with its context. These data belong to a study of glioma-infiltrating T cells. The iRepertoire nested amplicon-rescue multiplex PCR amplified TCR alpha and beta CDR3s from RNA. TCRdb reprocessed the multiplex PCR reads with MiXCR, giving one entry per CDR3 protein. Found here are under 150,000 distinct CDR3 sequences, about two fifths of them singletons; the top ten hold roughly 20%. V was cut by 3 bases and J by 8 bases, with 7 bases left in between. The CDR3 has 11 amino acids. Germline values: CDR1 LNHDA, CDR2 SQIVND (reference sequence).

V and J are TRBV19 and TRBJ1-1; D is undetermined. The specimen sequenced was glioma tissue, nonneoplastic brain tissue, or PBMCs (not recorded which). The receptor's source is a human donor with low-grade glioma or glioblastoma, undergoing nonglioma brain surgery, or in good health (not recorded which). The chain's CDR3 is CASSMFREAFF. The CDR3 DNA reads TGTGCCAGTAGTATGTTCAGAGAAGCTTTCTTT.